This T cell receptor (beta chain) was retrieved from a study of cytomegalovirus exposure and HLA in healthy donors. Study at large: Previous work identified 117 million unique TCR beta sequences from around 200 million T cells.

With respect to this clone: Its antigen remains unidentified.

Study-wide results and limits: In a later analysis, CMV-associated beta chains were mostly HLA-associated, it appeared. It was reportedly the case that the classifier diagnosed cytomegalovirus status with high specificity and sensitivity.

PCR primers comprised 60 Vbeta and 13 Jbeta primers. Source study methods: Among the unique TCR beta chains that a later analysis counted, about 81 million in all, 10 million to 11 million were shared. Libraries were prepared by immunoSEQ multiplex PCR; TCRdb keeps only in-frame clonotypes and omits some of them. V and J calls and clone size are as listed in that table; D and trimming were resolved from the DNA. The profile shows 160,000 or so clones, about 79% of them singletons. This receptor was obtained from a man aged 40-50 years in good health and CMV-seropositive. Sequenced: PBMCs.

CDR3 DNA: TGTGCCAGCAGTGACAGGACATGCACAGATACGCAGTATTTT. Translating gives CASSDRTCTDTQYF. The chain uses TRBV7-4 and TRBJ2-3, with D possibly matching TRBD1 (6 bases). Germline V lookup: CDR1 SGHVT, CDR2 SQSDAQ. The V gene lost 6 bases and the J gene lost 1 base, with 11 bases spanning the gap. The CDR3 extends over 14 amino acids.